This T cell receptor (beta chain) is drawn from a study of Ad26.COV2.S vaccination and SARS-CoV-2 variants. About the study: Ad26.COV2.S given intramuscularly, once or twice 56 days apart. Study-wide findings and caveats: Vaccine recipients had higher spike-specific TCR breadth than placebo recipients.

Turning to this clone: Its antigen is as yet unknown. The same CDR3 is also encoded by other DNA sequences in this sample.

The ends were cut back, 1 base at V and 2 bases at J, with 3 bases in the middle. CDR1 LGHNA and CDR2 YNFKEQ come from the germline V gene. CDR3 size: 13 residues. Method: immunoSEQ multiplex PCR; TCRdb's copy keeps in-frame clones and lacks some. The sample has about 440,000 clones, roughly 88% seen once. Treatment noted: approximately 18 received Ad26.COV2.S at low or high dose, single or two shots; 5 received placebo; per-sample allocation not given. Collection of samples fell on day 63 after the first vaccine or placebo injection. The sample in question was peripheral blood, obtained in a trial of Ad26.COV2.S vaccine versus placebo. This chain connects TRBV4-2 to TRBJ2-1; the D is unclear. The clonotype comes from a person aged 18 to 65 who received the Ad26.COV2.S COVID-19 vaccine or a placebo. The chain's CDR3 is CASSQGPYNEQFF. The CDR3 DNA follows: TGTGCCAGCAGCCAAGGTCCCTACAATGAGCAGTTCTTC.